This T cell receptor (beta chain) was found in a study of blood T cells in healthy people across ages. General observations from the study: Because sorting was not performed, PBMCs prevented conclusive naive versus antigen-experienced comparison. Considered underestimates were the diversity estimates obtained from one million T cells.

On this clonotype: The antigen is unknown.

A minimum of 5 micrograms of total RNA was extracted per sample. Primers used in a second PCR of about 6 to 11 cycles were a sample-barcoded 5' primer and a J-beta primer mix. Per sample, CDR3-containing paired-end reads numbered at least 3 million. TCRdb redid the calling of the 5' RACE reads with MiXCR, one entry per CDR3 protein. The repertoire holds over 600,000 distinct CDR3 sequences, 35% to 50% seen once, with around 32% in the top ten. Germline CDR1 and CDR2: SGHTA and FQGNSA. The CDR3 length is 17 residues. The trim removed 2 bases at V and 3 bases at J, leaving 11 bases unmatched. Sequencing input: blood. This chain uses TRBV7-2 with TRBJ2-3; 7 nucleotides align to TRBD2. This receptor was obtained from a man older than 75 in good health. Written as DNA, the CDR3 is TGTGCCAGCAGCTTACAACCCCGACTAGCCCGTACAGATACGCAGTATTTT. Its protein product is CASSLQPRLARTDTQYF.